What follows is one T cell receptor beta chain and its context. Its recognized antigen is unknown. Per-base qualities were not stored, and no clone one base away is much larger. These data belong to a study of shared clonotypes between healthy human individuals (dated by TCRdb to 2018 to 2020). With respect to the entire study: The cohort comprised a couple of women and a few men aged 18 to 49 years. Libraries were prepared and TCR repertoires were sequenced by different laboratories using diverse techniques, in order to increase sequencing depth and limit assay-specific biases. Between about 0.94 and 8.9 billion PBMCs per donor were obtained by leukapheresis. To estimate repertoire size and how much clonotypes are shared between individuals, the study performed deep sequencing of blood TCR repertoires from a handful of healthy adults.

Using the deep immunoSEQ assay, multiplex PCR amplified TCR CDR3 regions from genomic DNA. Genomic DNA extracted from each cell subset was distributed evenly over all wells of several immunoSEQ 96-well plates, and each plate served as one replicate. For unsorted PBMC, each replicate PCR was loaded with about 300 ng genomic DNA, equivalent to roughly 33,000 T cell genomes. Genomic DNA from unsorted PBMC was sequenced over ten immunoSEQ deep assay plates. Purified libraries were measured with a Qubit 3.0 fluorometer, size-checked on a Bioanalyzer 2100, and measured again with the KAPA Library Quantification kit. Every immunoSEQ 96-well plate was sequenced on a separate single-read 150-cycle Illumina NextSeq 550 flow cell. The study's own analysis went as follows. Because the immunoSEQ output held only junctional sequences and lacked quality scores, the filtering could not match the filtering applied to full-length reads. Sequences were annotated with PyIR, a Python wrapper for IgBLAST v1.9, using IMGT germline references to assign V/J genes and CDR3. Reads were filtered out if the reads had weak V/J assignments (E-value above 1e-6), no CDR3, stop codons, out-of-frame junctions, or ambiguous translated residues. V3J clonotypes were defined as sequences sharing the same inferred V gene, J gene, and CDR3 amino acid sequence. The percentage overlap between two repertoires was calculated by dividing the number of shared unique clonotypes by the size of the smaller repertoire. Three approaches were used to assess repertoire richness: RTK rarefaction, the Chao1 estimator, and Recon v2.1 estimates of unobserved clonotypes. What TCRdb holds here is the immuneACCESS table cut down to in-frame rearrangements. Part of the clones is not present; checked against another copy, under half of the missing clones reflect an unresolved V gene, and the others are unexplained. The V and J calls and clone size were taken over from that table, and D and trimming were inferred from the DNA. This sample holds approximately 470,000 clones; almost 80% were observed only once. The top ten clonotypes cover about 12% of the sample.

Broader findings and caveats from the paper: Based on pairwise subsampling, the degree of clonotype sharing among donors was expected to be affected by sequencing depth. The small number of donors limited the genetic and exposure-history diversity represented. Sampling was restricted to blood, and TCR repertoires in tissues likely differ from the TCR repertoires found in blood.

From the cysteine up to the phenylalanine, the CDR3 has a length of 14 residues. Kept here is only the CDR3 DNA, which spans 42 bases and is read in frame from base 1. V ends up 10 bases short and J 0 bases short, with an unmatched junction base count of 6. Taken from the germline V gene, the CDR1 and CDR2 loops are SGHDT and YYEEEE. Healthy HIV-negative adults with no recently reported acute infections or vaccinations were included as donors. Every donor was a Caucasian adult residing in Nashville, Tennessee, USA. For unsorted samples, tens of millions of PBMCs were counted and genomic DNA was extracted with the QIAamp DNA Blood Mini kit. Blood was collected by leukapheresis, and PBMCs were isolated by Ficoll-Histopaque density gradient centrifugation and then cryopreserved in liquid nitrogen vapor phase.

This receptor was identified in a woman between 40 and 50 years old in good health. Some clones in this sample may be carry-over from other donors' samples. The material sequenced was PBMCs. The chain links TRBV5-6 with TRBJ1-4, and 7 bases in between align with TRBD1. The base sequence is TGTGCCGGCGACAGGGCTGCAACTAATGAAAAACTGTTTTTT. This codes for CAGDRAATNEKLFF. The reference TRBV5-6 and TRBJ1-4 proteins fill in what lies around the CDR3, so the full variable domain reads DAGVTQSPTHLIKTRGQQVTLRCSPKSGHDTVSWYQQALGQGPQFIFQYYEEEERQRGNFPDRFSGHQFPNYSSELNVNALLLGDSALYLCAGDRAATNEKLFFGSGTQLSVL.